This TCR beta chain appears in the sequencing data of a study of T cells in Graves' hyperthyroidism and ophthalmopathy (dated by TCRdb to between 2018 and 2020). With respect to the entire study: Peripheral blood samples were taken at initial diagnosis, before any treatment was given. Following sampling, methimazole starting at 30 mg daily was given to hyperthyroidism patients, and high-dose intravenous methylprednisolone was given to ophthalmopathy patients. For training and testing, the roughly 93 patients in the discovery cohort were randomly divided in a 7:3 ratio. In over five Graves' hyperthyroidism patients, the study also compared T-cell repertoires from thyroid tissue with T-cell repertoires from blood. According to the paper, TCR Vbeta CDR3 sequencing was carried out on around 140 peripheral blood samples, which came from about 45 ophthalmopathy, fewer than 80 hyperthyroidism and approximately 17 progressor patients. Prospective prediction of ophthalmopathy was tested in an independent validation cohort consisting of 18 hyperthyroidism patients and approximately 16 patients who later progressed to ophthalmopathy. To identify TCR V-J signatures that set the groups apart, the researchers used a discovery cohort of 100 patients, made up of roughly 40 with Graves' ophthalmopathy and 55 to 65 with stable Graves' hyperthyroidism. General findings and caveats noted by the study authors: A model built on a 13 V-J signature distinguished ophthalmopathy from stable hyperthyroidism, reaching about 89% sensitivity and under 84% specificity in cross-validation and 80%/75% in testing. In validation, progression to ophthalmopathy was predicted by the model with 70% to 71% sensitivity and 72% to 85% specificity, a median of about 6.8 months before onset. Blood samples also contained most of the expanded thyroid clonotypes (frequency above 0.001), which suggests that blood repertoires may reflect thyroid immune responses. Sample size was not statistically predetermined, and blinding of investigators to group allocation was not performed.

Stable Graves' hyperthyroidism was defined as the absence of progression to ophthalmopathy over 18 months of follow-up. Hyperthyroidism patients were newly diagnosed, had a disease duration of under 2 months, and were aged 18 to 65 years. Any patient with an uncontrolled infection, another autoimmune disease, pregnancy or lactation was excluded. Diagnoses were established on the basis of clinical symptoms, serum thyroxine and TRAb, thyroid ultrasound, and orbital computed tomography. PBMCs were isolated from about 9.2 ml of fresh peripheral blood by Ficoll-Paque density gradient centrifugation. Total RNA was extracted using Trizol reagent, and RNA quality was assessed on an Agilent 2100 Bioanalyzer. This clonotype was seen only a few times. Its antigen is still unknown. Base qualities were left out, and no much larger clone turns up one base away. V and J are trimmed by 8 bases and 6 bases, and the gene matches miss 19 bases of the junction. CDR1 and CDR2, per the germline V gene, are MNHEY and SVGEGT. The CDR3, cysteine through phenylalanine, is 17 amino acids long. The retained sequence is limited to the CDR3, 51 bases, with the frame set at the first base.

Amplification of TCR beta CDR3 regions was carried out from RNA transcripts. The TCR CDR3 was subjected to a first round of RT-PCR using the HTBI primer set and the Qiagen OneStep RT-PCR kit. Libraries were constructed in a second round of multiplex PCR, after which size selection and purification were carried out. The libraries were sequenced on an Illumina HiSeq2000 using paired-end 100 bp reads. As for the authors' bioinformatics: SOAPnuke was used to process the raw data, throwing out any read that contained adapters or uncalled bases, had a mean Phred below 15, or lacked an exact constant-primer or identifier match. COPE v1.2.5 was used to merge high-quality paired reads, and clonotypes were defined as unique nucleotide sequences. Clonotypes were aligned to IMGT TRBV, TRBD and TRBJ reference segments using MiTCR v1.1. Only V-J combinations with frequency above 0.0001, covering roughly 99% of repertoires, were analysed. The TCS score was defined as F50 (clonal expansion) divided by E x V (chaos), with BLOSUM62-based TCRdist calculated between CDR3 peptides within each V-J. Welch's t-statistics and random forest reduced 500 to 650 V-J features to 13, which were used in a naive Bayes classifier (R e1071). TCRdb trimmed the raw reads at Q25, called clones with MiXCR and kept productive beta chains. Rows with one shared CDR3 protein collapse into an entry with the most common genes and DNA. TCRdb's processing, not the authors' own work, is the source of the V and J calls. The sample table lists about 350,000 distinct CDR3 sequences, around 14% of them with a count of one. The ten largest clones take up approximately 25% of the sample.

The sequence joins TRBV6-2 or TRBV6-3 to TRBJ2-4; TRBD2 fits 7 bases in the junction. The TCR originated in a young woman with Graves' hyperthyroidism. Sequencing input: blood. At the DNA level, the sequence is TGTGCCAGCGCCGACCTAGCGGAGTGGGAGTCGGGAAACATTCAGTACTTC. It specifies CASADLAEWESGNIQYF.